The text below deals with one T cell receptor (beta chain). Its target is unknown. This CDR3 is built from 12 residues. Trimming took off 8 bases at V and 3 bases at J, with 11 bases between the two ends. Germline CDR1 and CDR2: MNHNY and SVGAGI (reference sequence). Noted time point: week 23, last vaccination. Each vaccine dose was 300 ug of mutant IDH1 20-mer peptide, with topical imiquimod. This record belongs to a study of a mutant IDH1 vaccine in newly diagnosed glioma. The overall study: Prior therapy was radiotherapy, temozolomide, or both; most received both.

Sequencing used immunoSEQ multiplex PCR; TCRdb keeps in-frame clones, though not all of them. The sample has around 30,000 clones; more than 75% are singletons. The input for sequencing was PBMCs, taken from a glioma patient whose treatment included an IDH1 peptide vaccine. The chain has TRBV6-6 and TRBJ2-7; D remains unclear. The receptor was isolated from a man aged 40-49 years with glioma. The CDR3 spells CASESKNYEQYF. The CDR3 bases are TGTGCCAGCGAGTCAAAAAACTACGAGCAGTACTTC.